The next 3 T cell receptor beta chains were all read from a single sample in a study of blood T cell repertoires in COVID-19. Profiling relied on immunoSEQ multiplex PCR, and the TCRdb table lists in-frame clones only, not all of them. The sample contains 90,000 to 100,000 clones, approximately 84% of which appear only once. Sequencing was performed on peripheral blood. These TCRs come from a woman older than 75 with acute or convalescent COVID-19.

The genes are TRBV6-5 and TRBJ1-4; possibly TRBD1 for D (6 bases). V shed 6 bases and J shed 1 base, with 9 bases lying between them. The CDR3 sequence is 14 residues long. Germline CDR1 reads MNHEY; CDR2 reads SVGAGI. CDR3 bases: TGTGCCAGCAGCCAGGACAGAACTAATGAAAAACTGTTTTTT. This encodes CASSQDRTNEKLFF.

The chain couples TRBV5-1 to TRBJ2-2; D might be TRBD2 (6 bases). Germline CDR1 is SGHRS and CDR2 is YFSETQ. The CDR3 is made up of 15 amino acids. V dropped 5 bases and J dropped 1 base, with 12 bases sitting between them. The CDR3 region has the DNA TGCGCCAGCAGATCCGGGACTCTGAACACCGGGGAGCTGTTTTTT. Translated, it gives CASRSGTLNTGELFF.

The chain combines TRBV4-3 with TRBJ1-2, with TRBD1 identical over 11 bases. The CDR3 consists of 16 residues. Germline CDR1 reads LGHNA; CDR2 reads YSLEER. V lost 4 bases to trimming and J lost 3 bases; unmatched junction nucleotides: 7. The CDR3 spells CASSLIGDRGDYGYTF. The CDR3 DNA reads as TGCGCCAGCAGCCTAATTGGGGACAGGGGGGACTATGGCTACACCTTC.